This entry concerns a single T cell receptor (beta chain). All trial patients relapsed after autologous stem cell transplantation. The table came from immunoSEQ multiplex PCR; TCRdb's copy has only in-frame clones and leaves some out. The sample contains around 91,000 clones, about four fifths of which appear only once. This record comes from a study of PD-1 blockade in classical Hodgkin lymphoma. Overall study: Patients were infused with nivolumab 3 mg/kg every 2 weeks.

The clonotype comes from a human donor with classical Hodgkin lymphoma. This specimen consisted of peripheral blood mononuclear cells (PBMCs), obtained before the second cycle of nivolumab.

In DNA form, the CDR3 reads TGTGCCAGCAGCTTACCGGGACAGGGGGCGCCTTGGAACATTCAGTACTTC. This codes for CASSLPGQGAPWNIQYF. V usage is TRBV11-1 and J usage is TRBJ2-4, with 12 bases aligning to TRBD1. CDR1 is SGHAT and CDR2 is FQDESV in the germline V gene (reference sequence). The V segment lost 2 bases and the J segment 7 bases; nucleotides outside the gene matches: 9. This CDR3 has 17 residues. Together with reference TRBV11-1 and TRBJ2-4, the CDR3 gives the full variable domain: EAEVAQSPRYKITEKSQAVAFWCDPISGHATLYWYRQILGQGPELLVQFQDESVVDDSQLPKDRFSAERLKGVDSTLKIQPAELGDSAMYLCASSLPGQGAPWNIQYFGAGTRLSVL.